This T cell receptor beta chain emerged from a study of T cells in Graves' hyperthyroidism and ophthalmopathy. Amplification of TCR beta CDR3 regions used RNA as the template. Primed by the HTBI set, a first-round RT-PCR was run on the TCR CDR3. TCRdb passed the multiplex PCR reads through MiXCR, listing each CDR3 protein once. In the table there are 600,000 to 650,000 distinct CDR3 sequences, less than 25% of which are singletons. Overall study results and limits: Among thyroid clonotypes expanded above 0.001, most also appeared in blood.

CDR1 is SGHAT, CDR2 FQNNGV, per germline. This CDR3 spans 15 amino acids. Subjects with ophthalmopathy showed a Clinical Activity Score no lower than 3, a NOSPECS grade no lower than 4, and a duration shorter than 3 months. Patients were excluded because of uncontrolled infection, other autoimmune disease, pregnancy or lactation. Orbital computed tomography and thyroid ultrasound, together with serum TRAb and thyroxine and clinical symptoms, were used for diagnoses. This clonotype has more than one count but fewer than ten. Its matching antigen is unknown. An end of the junction differs from the germline gene, which may be a read error.

V gene TRBV11-2 combines with J gene TRBJ2-7; D is possibly TRBD2 (6 bases). Sequences were obtained from blood. The sequence was obtained from a man aged 25 to 40 with Graves' ophthalmopathy. CDR3 nucleotide sequence: TGTGCCAGCGGAAACTTCCGGGACTCCTTTTACGGGCAGTACTTC. Protein product: CASGNFRDSFYGQYF.